The 8 T cell receptor beta chains presented below share a single source sample, sequenced in a study of T cell repertoires in ileal Crohn's disease. Only in-frame clones appear in the TCRdb table, and some are missing; sequencing was by immunoSEQ multiplex PCR. Of approximately 5,100 clones in the sample, roughly 84% were seen once. The sample taken for sequencing was ileal tissue. These receptors all come from an adult with Crohn's disease.

This chain uses TRBV4-2 with TRBJ1-1; 8 positions agree with TRBD1. Unmatched junction bases numbered 4, after V lost 0 bases and J lost 1 base. Germline V gives CDR1 LGHNA, CDR2 YNFKEQ. This CDR3 is built from 16 residues. Written as DNA, the CDR3 is TGTGCCAGCAGCCAAGATCCAGGACAGGGGAACACTGAAGCTTTCTTT. Translation gives CASSQDPGQGNTEAFF.

The rearrangement links TRBV6-1 to TRBJ1-2; 10 positions agree with TRBD1. In germline, CDR1 is MNHNS, CDR2 SASEGT. Trimming cost V 2 bases and J 7 bases; bases outside gene matches: 7. The CDR3 spans 15 residues. Here the CDR3 reads CASSEMTGGSFGYTF. The DNA of the CDR3 is TGTGCCAGCAGTGAAATGACAGGGGGCTCTTTTGGCTACACCTTC.

V usage is TRBV28 and J usage is TRBJ1-5; 7 bases map to TRBD1. The CDR3 totals 14 residues. V lost 6 bases to trimming and J lost 5 bases; unmatched junction nucleotides: 7. Germline CDR1 is MDHEN and CDR2 is SYDVKM. CDR3 residues: CASSSGQPYQPQHF. In DNA form, the CDR3 reads TGTGCCAGCAGCTCGGGACAGCCATATCAGCCCCAGCATTTT. Using reference TRBV28 and TRBJ1-5 for the parts outside the CDR3, the full variable domain is DVKVTQSSRYLVKRTGEKVFLECVQDMDHENMFWYRQDPGLGLRLIYFSYDVKMKEKGDIPEGYSVSREKKERFSLILESASTNQTSMYLCASSSGQPYQPQHFGDGTRLSIL.

The genes are TRBV7-8 and TRBJ1-2; maybe TRBD1 (6 bases). Trimming took 5 bases from V and 5 from J, leaving 15 bases between them. The germline V gene has CDR1 SGHVS and CDR2 FQNEAQ. The CDR3 sequence is 14 residues long. CDR3 in amino acids: CASSPTTGRYGYTF. In nucleotides, the CDR3 is TGTGCCAGCAGCCCCACGACAGGCAGATATGGCTACACCTTC. Full variable domain (remainder filled in from reference TRBV7-8 and TRBJ1-2): GAGVSQSPRYKVAKRGQDVALRCDPISGHVSLFWYQQALGQGPEFLTYFQNEAQLDKSGLPSDRFFAERPEGSVSTLKIQRTQQEDSAVYLCASSPTTGRYGYTFGSGTRLTVV.

This chain connects TRBV5-4 to TRBJ2-5; 7 nucleotides line up with TRBD1. The junction had 8 bases not matched to a gene; V was cut back by 4 bases and J by 5 bases. The CDR3 has 14 amino acids. Germline values: CDR1 SGHNT, CDR2 YYREEE (reference sequence). CDR3: CASSPSTGTETQYF. CDR3 in DNA: TGTGCCAGCAGCCCCTCGACAGGGACGGAGACCCAGTACTTC.

The chain links TRBV30 to TRBJ2-1, with no clear D. The CDR3 totals 13 residues. Per the germline V gene, CDR1 is GTSNPN and CDR2 is SVGIG (reference sequence). The ends were cut back, 2 bases at V and 4 bases at J, with 9 bases in the middle. The CDR3 DNA sequence: TGTGCCTGGAGTCGGAGACTTTACAATGAGCAGTTCTTC. It translates to CAWSRRLYNEQFF.

The chain combines TRBV7-9 with TRBJ1-1, with D tentatively TRBD1 (5 bases). Germline CDR1 and CDR2: SEHNR and FQNEAQ (reference sequence). This CDR3 region has 13 residues. Deletions cut 7 bases from V and 6 bases from J, with 15 bases between. CDR3 sequence (DNA): TGTGCCAGCACCCCCGGGTCGGGGGCTGAAGCTTTCTTT. Translating gives CASTPGSGAEAFF. Complete variable domain (other parts from reference TRBV7-9 and TRBJ1-1): DTGVSQNPRHKITKRGQNVTFRCDPISEHNRLYWYRQTLGQGPEFLTYFQNEAQLEKSRLLSDRFSAERPKGSFSTLEIQRTEQGDSAMYLCASTPGSGAEAFFGQGTRLTVV.

V usage is TRBV7-2 and J usage is TRBJ1-2; 7 positions match TRBD1. There are 14 residues in the CDR3. In germline, CDR1 is SGHTA, CDR2 FQGNSA. The V segment lost 5 bases and the J segment 4 bases; nucleotides outside the gene matches: 7. In DNA form, the CDR3 reads TGTGCCAGCAGCCTAGGGGGCTCAGGCTATGGCTACACCTTC. It encodes CASSLGGSGYGYTF.